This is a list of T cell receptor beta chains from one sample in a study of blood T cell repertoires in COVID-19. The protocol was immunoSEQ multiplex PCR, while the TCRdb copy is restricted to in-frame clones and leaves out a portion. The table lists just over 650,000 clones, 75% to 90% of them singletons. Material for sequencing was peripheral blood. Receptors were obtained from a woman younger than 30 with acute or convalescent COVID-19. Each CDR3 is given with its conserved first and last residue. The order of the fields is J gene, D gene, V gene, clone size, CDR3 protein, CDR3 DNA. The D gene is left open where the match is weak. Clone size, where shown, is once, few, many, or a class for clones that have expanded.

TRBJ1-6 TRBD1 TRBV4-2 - CASSSTGTGGSPLHF TGTGCCAGCAGCTCCACCGGGACAGGGGGCTCACCCCTCCACTTT
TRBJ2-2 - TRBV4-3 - CASTWGLAEYTGELFF TGCGCCTCCACATGGGGATTAGCGGAGTACACCGGGGAGCTGTTTTTT
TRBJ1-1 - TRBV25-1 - CASSAFRQSTEAFF TGTGCCAGCAGCGCATTTAGACAGAGCACTGAAGCTTTCTTT
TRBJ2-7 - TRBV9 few CASSLGVAGALYEQYF TGTGCCAGCAGCCTGGGGGTAGCAGGGGCTCTCTACGAGCAGTACTTC
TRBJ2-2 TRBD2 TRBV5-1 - CASSPGTSGGNTGELFF TGCGCCAGCAGCCCTGGGACTAGCGGGGGAAACACCGGGGAGCTGTTTTTT
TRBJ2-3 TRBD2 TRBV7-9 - CASSLATSRRWADTQYF TGTGCCAGCAGCTTAGCGACTAGCAGAAGATGGGCAGATACGCAGTATTTT
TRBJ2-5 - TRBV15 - CATSSGQTAAIETQYF TGTGCCACCAGCAGTGGACAGACAGCCGCCATAGAGACCCAGTACTTC
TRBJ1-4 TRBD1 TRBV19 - CASSPDRGTATNEKLFF TGTGCCAGTAGCCCCGACAGGGGGACTGCAACTAATGAAAAACTGTTTTTT
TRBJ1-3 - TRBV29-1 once CSVDLGADGNTIYF TGCAGCGTTGATTTAGGGGCCGATGGAAACACCATATATTTT
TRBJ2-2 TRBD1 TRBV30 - CAWDRVNTGELFF TGTGCCTGGGACAGGGTGAACACCGGGGAGCTGTTTTTT
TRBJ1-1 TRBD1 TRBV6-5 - CANWTGKNTEAFF TGTGCCAACTGGACAGGGAAGAACACTGAAGCTTTCTTT
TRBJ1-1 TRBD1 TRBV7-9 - CASSSRQGGSTEAFF TGTGCCAGCAGCTCAAGACAGGGGGGGAGCACTGAAGCTTTCTTT
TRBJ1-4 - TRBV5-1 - CASSPRQIFNEKLFF TGCGCCAGCAGCCCTCGACAGATCTTTAATGAAAAACTGTTTTTT
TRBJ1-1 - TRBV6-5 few CASSYSRGGTEAFF TGTGCCAGCAGTTACTCTCGGGGAGGCACTGAAGCTTTCTTT
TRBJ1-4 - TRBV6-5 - CASSMPGLEGEKLFF TGTGCCAGCAGTATGCCCGGGCTCGAGGGTGAAAAACTGTTTTTT
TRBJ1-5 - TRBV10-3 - CAISENPNQPQHF TGTGCCATCAGTGAGAATCCGAATCAGCCCCAGCATTTT
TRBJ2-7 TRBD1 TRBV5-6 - CASSLEFGQGYEQYF TGTGCCAGCAGCTTGGAATTCGGACAGGGATACGAGCAGTACTTC
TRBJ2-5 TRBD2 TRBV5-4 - CASSSRGEETQYF TGTGCCAGCAGCTCGCGGGGGGAAGAGACCCAGTACTTC
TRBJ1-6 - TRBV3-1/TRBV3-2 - CASSPWTDHSPLHF TGTGCCAGCAGCCCCTGGACAGATCATTCACCCCTCCACTTT
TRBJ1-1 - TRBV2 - CASRVGGPEAFF TGTGCCAGCCGGGTGGGTGGCCCTGAAGCTTTCTTT
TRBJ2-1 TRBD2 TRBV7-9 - CASTGLAGPNEQFF TGTGCCAGCACTGGACTAGCGGGGCCCAATGAGCAGTTCTTC
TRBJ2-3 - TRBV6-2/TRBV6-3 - CASSYSTVAGGTDTQYF TGTGCCAGCAGTTACTCGACGGTGGCAGGGGGCACAGATACGCAGTATTTT
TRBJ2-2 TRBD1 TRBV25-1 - CASSEWGQGSTGELFF TGTGCCAGCAGTGAATGGGGACAGGGAAGCACCGGGGAGCTGTTTTTT
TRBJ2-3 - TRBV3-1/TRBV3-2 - CASSQLGTPEDTQYF TGTGCCAGCAGCCAACTGGGGACTCCCGAGGATACGCAGTATTTT
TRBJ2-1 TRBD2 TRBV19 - CASSIDAGRYNEQFF TGTGCCAGTAGTATAGACGCCGGGAGGTACAATGAGCAGTTCTTC
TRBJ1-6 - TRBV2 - CASNGRINSPLHF TGTGCCAGCAACGGCAGGATTAATTCACCCCTCCACTTT
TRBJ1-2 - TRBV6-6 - CASSGGGPYGYTF TGTGCCAGTTCCGGCGGCGGCCCCTATGGCTACACCTTC
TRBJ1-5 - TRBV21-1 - CASSGLGQGKDQPQHF TGTGCCAGCAGCGGACTGGGACAGGGGAAAGATCAGCCCCAGCATTTT
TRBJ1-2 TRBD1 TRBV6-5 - CASSSSSRGKGYTF TGTGCCAGCAGTTCGTCCAGCAGGGGGAAAGGCTACACCTTC
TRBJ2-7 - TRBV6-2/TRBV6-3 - CASSNGSGGLQYF TGTGCCAGCAGCAACGGATCAGGTGGGCTGCAGTACTTC
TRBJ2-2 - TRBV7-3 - CASSLSGNAGELFF TGTGCCAGCAGCTTATCGGGGAATGCCGGGGAGCTGTTTTTT
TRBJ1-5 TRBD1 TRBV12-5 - CASGPGTGGSNQPQHF TGTGCTAGTGGCCCTGGGACAGGGGGGAGTAATCAGCCCCAGCATTTT
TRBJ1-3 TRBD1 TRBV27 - CASSFGSGGGNTIYF TGTGCCAGCAGTTTTGGTTCAGGGGGAGGAAACACCATATATTTT
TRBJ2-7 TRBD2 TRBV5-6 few CASSLMASGGAFEYEQYF TGTGCCAGCAGCTTGATGGCTAGCGGGGGGGCCTTTGAATACGAGCAGTACTTC
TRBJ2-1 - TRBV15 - CATSRDGTYNEQFF TGTGCCACCAGCAGAGACGGGACCTACAATGAGCAGTTCTTC
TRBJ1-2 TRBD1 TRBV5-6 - CASSLVRDRGLPYPTYTF TGTGCCAGCAGCTTGGTCCGGGACAGGGGGCTCCCATATCCTACCTACACCTTC
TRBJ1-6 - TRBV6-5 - CASSYWGRDSPLHF TGTGCCAGCAGTTACTGGGGGCGGGATTCACCCCTCCACTTT